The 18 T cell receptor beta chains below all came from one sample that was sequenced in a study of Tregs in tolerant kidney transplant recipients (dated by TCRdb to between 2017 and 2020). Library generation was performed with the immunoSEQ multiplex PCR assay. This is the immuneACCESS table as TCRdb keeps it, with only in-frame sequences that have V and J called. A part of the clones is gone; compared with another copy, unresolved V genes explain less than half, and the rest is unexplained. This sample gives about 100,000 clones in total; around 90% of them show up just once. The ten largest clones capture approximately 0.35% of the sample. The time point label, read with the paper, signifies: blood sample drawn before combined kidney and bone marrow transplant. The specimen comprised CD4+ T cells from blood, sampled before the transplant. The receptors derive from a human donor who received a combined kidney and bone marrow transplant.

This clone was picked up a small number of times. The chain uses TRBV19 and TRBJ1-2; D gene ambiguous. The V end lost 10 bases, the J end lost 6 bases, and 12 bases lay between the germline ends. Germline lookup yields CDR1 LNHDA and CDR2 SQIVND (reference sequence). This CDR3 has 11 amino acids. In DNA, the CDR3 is TGTGCCACCCCGTGGGGAGATGGCTACACCTTC. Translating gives CATPWGDGYTF.

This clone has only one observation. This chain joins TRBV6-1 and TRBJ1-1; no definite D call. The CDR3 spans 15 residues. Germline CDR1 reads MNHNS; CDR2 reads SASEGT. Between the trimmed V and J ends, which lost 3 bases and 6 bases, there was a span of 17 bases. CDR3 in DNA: TGTGCCAGCAGTGATTTGGCTGCCGGGGAGGCTGAAGCTTTCTTT. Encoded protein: CASSDLAAGEAEAFF.

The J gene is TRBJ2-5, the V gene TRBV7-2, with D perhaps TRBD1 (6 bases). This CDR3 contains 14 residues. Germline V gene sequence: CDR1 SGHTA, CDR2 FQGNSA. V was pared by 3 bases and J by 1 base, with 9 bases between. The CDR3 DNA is TGTGCCAGCAGCTTTAGGACAGCCCAAGAGACCCAGTACTTC. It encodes CASSFRTAQETQYF.

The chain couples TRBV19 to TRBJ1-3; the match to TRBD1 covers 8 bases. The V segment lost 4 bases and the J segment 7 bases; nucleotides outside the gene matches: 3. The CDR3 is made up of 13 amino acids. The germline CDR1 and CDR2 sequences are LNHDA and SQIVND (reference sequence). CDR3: CASSSGQGNTIYF. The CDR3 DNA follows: TGTGCCAGTAGTAGCGGACAGGGCAACACCATATATTTT.

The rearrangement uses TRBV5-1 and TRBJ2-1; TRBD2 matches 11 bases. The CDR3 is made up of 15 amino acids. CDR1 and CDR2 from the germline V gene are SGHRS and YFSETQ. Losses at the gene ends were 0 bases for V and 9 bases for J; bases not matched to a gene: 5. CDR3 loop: CASSLGSGGAGEQFF. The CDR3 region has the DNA TGCGCCAGCAGCTTGGGTAGCGGGGGGGCAGGTGAGCAGTTCTTC.

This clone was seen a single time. DNA of the CDR3: TGCAGCGCCGGACAGGCAACCTACGAGCAGTACTTC. Amino acid sequence: CSAGQATYEQYF. The chain employs TRBV29-1 and TRBJ2-7; TRBD1 aligns across 7 bases. CDR1 is SQVTM and CDR2 is ANQGSEA in the germline V gene. This CDR3 contains 12 residues. Losses at the gene ends were 7 bases for V and 2 bases for J; bases not matched to a gene: 5.

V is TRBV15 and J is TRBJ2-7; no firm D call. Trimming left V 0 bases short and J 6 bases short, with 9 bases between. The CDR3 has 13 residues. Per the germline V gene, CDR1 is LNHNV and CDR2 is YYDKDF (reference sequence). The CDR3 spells CATSRDPGPEQYF. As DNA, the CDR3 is TGTGCCACCAGCAGAGATCCAGGCCCCGAGCAGTACTTC.

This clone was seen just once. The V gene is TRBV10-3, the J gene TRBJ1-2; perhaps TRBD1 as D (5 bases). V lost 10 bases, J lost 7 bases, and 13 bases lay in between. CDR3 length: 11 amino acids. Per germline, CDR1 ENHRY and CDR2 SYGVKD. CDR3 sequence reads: CATTFGAGYTF. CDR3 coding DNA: TGTGCCACCACGTTTGGGGCTGGCTACACCTTC.

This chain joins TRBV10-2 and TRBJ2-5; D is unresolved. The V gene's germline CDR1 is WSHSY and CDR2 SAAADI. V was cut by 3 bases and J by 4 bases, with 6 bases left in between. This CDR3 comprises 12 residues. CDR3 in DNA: TGCGCCAGCAGTGACGGGTCAGAGACCCAGTACTTC. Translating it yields CASSDGSETQYF.

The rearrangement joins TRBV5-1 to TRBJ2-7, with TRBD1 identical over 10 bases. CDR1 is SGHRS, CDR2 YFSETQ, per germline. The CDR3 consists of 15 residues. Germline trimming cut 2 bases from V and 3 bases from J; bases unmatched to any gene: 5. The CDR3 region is CASSFRTGGSYEQYF. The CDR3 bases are TGCGCCAGCAGCTTCCGGACAGGGGGGAGCTACGAGCAGTACTTC.

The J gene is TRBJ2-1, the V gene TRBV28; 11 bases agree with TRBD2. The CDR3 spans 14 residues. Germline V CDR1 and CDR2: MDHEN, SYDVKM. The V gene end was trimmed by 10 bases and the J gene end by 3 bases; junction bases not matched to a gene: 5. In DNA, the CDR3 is TGTGCCACCGGCGGGACTAGCGGCTACAATGAGCAGTTCTTC. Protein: CATGGTSGYNEQFF.

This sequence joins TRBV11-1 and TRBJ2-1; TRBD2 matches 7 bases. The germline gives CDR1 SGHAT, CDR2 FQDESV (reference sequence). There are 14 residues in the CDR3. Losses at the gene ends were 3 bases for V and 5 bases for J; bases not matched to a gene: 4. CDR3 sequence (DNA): TGTGCCAGCAGCTTCACCGGGACTAACAATGAGCAGTTCTTC. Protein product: CASSFTGTNNEQFF.

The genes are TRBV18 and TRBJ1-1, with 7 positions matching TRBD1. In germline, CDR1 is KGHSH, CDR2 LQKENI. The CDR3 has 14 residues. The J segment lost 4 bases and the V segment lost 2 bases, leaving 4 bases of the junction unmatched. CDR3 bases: TGTGCCAGCTCACCAGACAGGGCGGTCACTGAAGCTTTCTTT. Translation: CASSPDRAVTEAFF.

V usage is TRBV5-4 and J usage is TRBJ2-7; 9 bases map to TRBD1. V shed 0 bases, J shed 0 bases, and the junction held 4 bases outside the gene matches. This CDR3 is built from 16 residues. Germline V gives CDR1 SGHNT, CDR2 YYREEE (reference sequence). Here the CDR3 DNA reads TGTGCCAGCAGCTTGGCCCCGGGACAGGGCTCCTACGAGCAGTACTTC. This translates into CASSLAPGQGSYEQYF.

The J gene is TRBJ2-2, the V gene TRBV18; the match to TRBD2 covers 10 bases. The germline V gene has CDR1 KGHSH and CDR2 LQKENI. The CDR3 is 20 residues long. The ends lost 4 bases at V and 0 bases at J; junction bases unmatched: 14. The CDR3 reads CASSRTPPTSGEPNTGELFF. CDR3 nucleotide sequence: TGTGCCAGCTCACGAACACCCCCCACTAGCGGGGAACCGAACACCGGGGAGCTGTTTTTT.

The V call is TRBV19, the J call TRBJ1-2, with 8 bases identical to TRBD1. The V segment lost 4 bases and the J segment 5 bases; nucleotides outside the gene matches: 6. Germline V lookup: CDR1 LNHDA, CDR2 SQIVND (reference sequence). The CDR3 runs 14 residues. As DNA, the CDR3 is TGTGCCAGTAGTACGGGACAGGAGACGTATGGCTACACCTTC. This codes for CASSTGQETYGYTF.

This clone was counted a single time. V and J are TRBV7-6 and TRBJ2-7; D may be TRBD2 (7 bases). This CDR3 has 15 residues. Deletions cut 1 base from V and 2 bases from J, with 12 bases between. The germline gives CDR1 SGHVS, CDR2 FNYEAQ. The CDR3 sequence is CASSLGGGGTYEQYF. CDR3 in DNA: TGTGCCAGCAGCTTAGGTGGGGGGGGCACCTACGAGCAGTACTTC.

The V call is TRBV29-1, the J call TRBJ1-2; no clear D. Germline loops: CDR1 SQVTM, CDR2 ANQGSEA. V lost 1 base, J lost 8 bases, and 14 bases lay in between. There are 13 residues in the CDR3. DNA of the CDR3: TGCAGCGTTGAAGTCGGGAAAACTGCAGGCTACACCTTC. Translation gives CSVEVGKTAGYTF.